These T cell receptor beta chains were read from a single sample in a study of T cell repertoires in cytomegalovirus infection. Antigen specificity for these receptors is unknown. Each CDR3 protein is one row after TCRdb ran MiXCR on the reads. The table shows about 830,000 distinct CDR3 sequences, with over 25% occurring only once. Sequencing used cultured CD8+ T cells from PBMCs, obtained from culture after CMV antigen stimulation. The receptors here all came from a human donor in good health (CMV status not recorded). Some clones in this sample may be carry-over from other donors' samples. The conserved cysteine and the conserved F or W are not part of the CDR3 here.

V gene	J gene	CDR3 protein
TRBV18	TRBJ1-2	ASSPERTVYNYGYT
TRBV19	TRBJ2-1	ASTHGGIGNEQF
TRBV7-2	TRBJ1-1	ASSPRTVEAF
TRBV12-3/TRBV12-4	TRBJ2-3	ASRIRDFAPTDTQY
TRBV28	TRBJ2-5	ASRARSHLTQY
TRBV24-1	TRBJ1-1	ATSFSPLQGAVEAF
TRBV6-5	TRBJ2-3	ASSYRQSGTDTQY
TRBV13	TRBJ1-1	ASSAVGDREGVNTEAF
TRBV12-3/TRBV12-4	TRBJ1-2	ASSFGVGLYFGYT
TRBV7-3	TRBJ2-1	ASSLFGGAYKEQF
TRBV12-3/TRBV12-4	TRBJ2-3	ASSFTTSGATDTQY
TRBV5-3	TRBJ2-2	ASSGTDNTGELF
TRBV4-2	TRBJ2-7	ASSQDRGRRAAHYEQY
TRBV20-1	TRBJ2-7	SARRTGPYEQY
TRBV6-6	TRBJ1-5	ASSYLEPDQPQH
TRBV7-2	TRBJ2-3	ASSFRGPRNTLY